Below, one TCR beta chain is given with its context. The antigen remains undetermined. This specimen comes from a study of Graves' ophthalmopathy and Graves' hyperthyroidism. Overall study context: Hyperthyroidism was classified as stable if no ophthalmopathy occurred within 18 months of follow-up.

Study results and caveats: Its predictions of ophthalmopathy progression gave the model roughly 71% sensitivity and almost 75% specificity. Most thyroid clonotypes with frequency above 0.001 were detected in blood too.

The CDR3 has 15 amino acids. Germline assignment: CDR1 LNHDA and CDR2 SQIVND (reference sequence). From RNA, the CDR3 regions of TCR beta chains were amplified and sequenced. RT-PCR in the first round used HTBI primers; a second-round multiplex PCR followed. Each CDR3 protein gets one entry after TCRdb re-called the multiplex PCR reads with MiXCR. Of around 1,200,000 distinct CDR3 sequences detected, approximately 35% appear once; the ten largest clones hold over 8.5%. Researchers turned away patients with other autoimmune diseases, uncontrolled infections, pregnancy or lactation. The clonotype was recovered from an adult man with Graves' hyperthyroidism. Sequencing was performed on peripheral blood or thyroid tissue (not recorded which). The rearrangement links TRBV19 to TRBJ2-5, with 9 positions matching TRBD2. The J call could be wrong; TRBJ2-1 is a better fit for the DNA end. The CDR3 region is CASSIASGMIDEQFF. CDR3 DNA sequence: TGTGCCAGTAGTATAGCTAGCGGGATGATAGATGAGCAGTTCTTC.